Listed below are T cell receptor beta chains from one sample, sequenced in a study of blood T cell repertoires in COVID-19. Method: immunoSEQ multiplex PCR; TCRdb's copy keeps in-frame clones and lacks some. The repertoire holds around 300,000 clones, 86% seen once, with about 3% in the top ten. The material sequenced was peripheral blood. The origin of the receptors is a woman younger than 45 with active or convalescent COVID-19. Each CDR3 is given with its conserved first and last residue. A D gene is named only where the DNA matches it firmly. Some rows mark clone size as missing; the rest say once, few, many or name a class of expanded clone.

TRBJ2-3 TRBV6-5 . . TGTGCCAGCAGTTCCCCAGGGGAAGCAGATACGCAGTATTTT CASSSPGEADTQYF
TRBJ1-5 TRBV7-2 . . TGTGCCAGCAGCTTAGACTATTCCGGGGATCAGCCCCAGCATTTT CASSLDYSGDQPQHF
TRBJ2-1 TRBV9 . . TGTGCCAGCAGCGTAGGGGGAACAGGGATGTACAATGAGCAGTTCTTC CASSVGGTGMYNEQFF
TRBJ1-4 TRBV2 . TRBD1 TGTGCCAGCAGTCTACAGGGGTTTAATGAAAAACTGTTTTTT CASSLQGFNEKLFF
TRBJ1-1 TRBV5-4 . TRBD1 TGTGCCAGCAGCTCCCAGGGGGCGCTTAGGGGCACTGAAGCTTTCTTT CASSSQGALRGTEAFF
TRBJ2-1 TRBV4-3 . TRBD2 TGCGCCAGCAGCAGAAGCGGGGGCCGGTCCTACAATGAGCAGTTCTTC CASSRSGGRSYNEQFF
TRBJ1-2 TRBV2 . . TGTGCCAGCTCCCTCCAGATCTATGGCTACACCTTC CASSLQIYGYTF
TRBJ1-1 TRBV4-2 . . TGTGCCAGCAGCCAAGACAGGGGTTTCCCTGAAGCTTTCTTT CASSQDRGFPEAFF
TRBJ1-5 TRBV29-1 . TRBD1 TGCAGCGCGAAGGCAGGGGGCGGCCAGCCCCAGCATTTT CSAKAGGGQPQHF
TRBJ2-7 TRBV6-5 few TRBD1 TGTGCCAGCAGTTACTCGACAGGGGGGGTTTACGAGCAGTACTTC CASSYSTGGVYEQYF
TRBJ1-4 TRBV6-2/TRBV6-3 . TRBD1 TGTGCCAGCAGCTATACCGTGGGACAGGGGGAAAAACTGTTTTTT CASSYTVGQGEKLFF
TRBJ1-5 TRBV28 . TRBD1 TGTGCCAGCAGTTTCAGATACAGGGGGCATCAGCCCCAGCATTTT CASSFRYRGHQPQHF
TRBJ2-7 TRBV13 . TRBD1 TGTGCCAGCAGCTTGACAGGGGAATTGCACTACGAGCAGTACTTC CASSLTGELHYEQYF
TRBJ2-7 TRBV6-4 once TRBD2 TGTGCCAGCAGTGACGCTAGCGGGGTTCGCCGCTCCTACGAGCAGTACTTC CASSDASGVRRSYEQYF
TRBJ2-4 TRBV3-1/TRBV3-2 . . TGTGCCAGCAGCCAAGATTTAGGAAAAAGGGGCATTCAGTACTTC CASSQDLGKRGIQYF
TRBJ2-2 TRBV4-1 . TRBD2 TGCGCCAGCAGCCAATTTAGCGGGGGGGCCTTCGCCGGGGAGCTGTTTTTT CASSQFSGGAFAGELFF
TRBJ2-1 TRBV27 few TRBD1 TGTGCCAGCAGTCCACCGGGACAGACCTACAATGAGCAGTTCTTC CASSPPGQTYNEQFF
TRBJ2-1 TRBV6-4 . TRBD2 TGTGCCAGCAGTGACTCGGCGCCCTACCGGGGGGGCCGATATCCGCCATTCAATGAGCAGTTCTTC CASSDSAPYRGGRYPPFNEQFF
TRBJ1-2 TRBV9 . TRBD1 TGTGCCAGCAGCGTAGCAGCAGGGGGCCATTATGGCTACACCTTC CASSVAAGGHYGYTF
TRBJ1-2 TRBV27 . . TGTGCTACAGCAGTTCCCGGGGTCTCCTATGGCTACACCTTC CATAVPGVSYGYTF
TRBJ1-1 TRBV28 few . TGTGCCAGCAGTTTTCGCACTCCTCCCTATGAAGCTTTCTTT CASSFRTPPYEAFF
TRBJ1-6 TRBV30 . TRBD1 TGTGCCTGGAAGTGGGACAGGGATTCACCCCTCCACTTT CAWKWDRDSPLHF
TRBJ1-5 TRBV15 . . TGTGCCACCAGCAGAGAAGGGGGGGGACAGCCCCAGCATTTT CATSREGGGQPQHF
TRBJ1-4 TRBV28 . . TGTGCCAGCAGCGGTTTCTCAACTAATGAAAAACTGTTTTTT CASSGFSTNEKLFF
TRBJ1-3 TRBV9 few . TGTGCCAGCAGCGCCCAATCCACAGGGAATGGAAACACCATATATTTT CASSAQSTGNGNTIYF
TRBJ2-3 TRBV30 . TRBD2 TGTGCCTGGAGTCTAGCGGGGGATACGCAGTATTTT CAWSLAGDTQYF
TRBJ1-6 TRBV5-6 . . TGTGCCAGCAGCTTGGGTAGGGAGAATTCACCCCTCCACTTT CASSLGRENSPLHF
TRBJ1-5 TRBV4-3 . . TGCGCCAGCAGCCAAACAGGTACCAATCAGCCCCAGCATTTT CASSQTGTNQPQHF
TRBJ2-7 TRBV6-2/TRBV6-3 . TRBD2 TGTGCCAGCAGCCCACGGGCTAGCGGGGGCCCCTACGAGCAGTACTTC CASSPRASGGPYEQYF
TRBJ2-2 TRBV18 . TRBD2 TGTGCCAGCTCACCACCGGCGGGGGTCGGGGAGCTGTTTTTT CASSPPAGVGELFF
TRBJ2-3 TRBV19 few TRBD2 TGTGCCAGTAGTGCGACTAGCGGGGGGGACACAGATACGCAGTATTTT CASSATSGGDTDTQYF
TRBJ1-1 TRBV29-1 . . TGCAGCGTTGAAGATTGGGGCATGAAGGTCCACACTGAAGCTTTCTTT CSVEDWGMKVHTEAFF
TRBJ1-2 TRBV27 . . TGTGCCTCCCGGGGGGCCGTTAACTATGGCTACACCTTC CASRGAVNYGYTF
TRBJ1-2 TRBV3-1/TRBV3-2 . . TGTGCCAGCAGCCAAGGAGTTTATGGCTACACCTTC CASSQGVYGYTF
TRBJ2-7 TRBV7-9 . TRBD2 TGTGCCAGCAGCGCTGGACTAGCAGGCGAGCAGTACTTC CASSAGLAGEQYF
TRBJ2-2 TRBV19 . TRBD1 TGTGCCAGTAGTCGGCAACAGGGGTCCACCGGGGAGCTGTTTTTT CASSRQQGSTGELFF
TRBJ2-3 TRBV7-2 . . TGTGCCAGCAGCTTATCCCCCAGGGGTACGCAGTATTTT CASSLSPRGTQYF
TRBJ1-3 TRBV28 . . TGTGCCAGCAGAACCTCGGGGGGCCGTGGAAACACCATATATTTT CASRTSGGRGNTIYF
TRBJ2-3 TRBV7-9 . . TGTGCCAGCAGCTTAATAGCGCCCACAGATACGCAGTATTTT CASSLIAPTDTQYF
TRBJ2-5 TRBV7-2 . . TGTGCCAGCAGCTTACTCCGGGGGGCAGGGGAGACCCAGTACTTC CASSLLRGAGETQYF
TRBJ1-1 TRBV6-1 . . TGTGCCAGCAGTGACCGTCGCTCAGGCCTTAACACTGAAGCTTTCTTT CASSDRRSGLNTEAFF
TRBJ2-1 TRBV9 . . TGTGCCAGCAGCGTAACGGGGGACCCCTACAATGAGCAGTTCTTC CASSVTGDPYNEQFF
TRBJ2-7 TRBV3-1/TRBV3-2 once TRBD1 TGTGCCAGCAGCCAGACAGGGGGGAGGCAGTACTTC CASSQTGGRQYF
TRBJ2-5 TRBV5-1 few TRBD1 TGCGCCAGCAGCCTCACAGGGGTAGAGACCCAGTACTTC CASSLTGVETQYF
TRBJ2-3 TRBV6-5 . TRBD1 TGTGCCAGCAGTTACGACAGGGGGGCAGATACGCAGTATTTT CASSYDRGADTQYF
TRBJ2-1 TRBV5-1 . TRBD1 TGCGCCAGCAGACCGGACAGGTTCGAGCAGTTCTTC CASRPDRFEQFF
TRBJ1-2 TRBV19 . TRBD1 TGTGCCAGTAGTAGACAGGGCGGCTATGGCTACACCTTC CASSRQGGYGYTF
TRBJ2-3 TRBV19 . TRBD1 TGTGCCAGTAGTCGGACAGGGGGCAGGACAGATACGCAGTATTTT CASSRTGGRTDTQYF
TRBJ1-6 TRBV27 . . TGTGCCAGCAGTTTATCGGGTCCAGGGGCAGGATCACCCCTCCACTTT CASSLSGPGAGSPLHF
TRBJ1-2 TRBV2 . . TGTGCCAGCAGAGGCCTCCTAACACGGGAGGGCTACACCTTC CASRGLLTREGYTF
TRBJ1-3 TRBV28 . . TGTGCCAGCAGTTTGGAGACAGTCTCTGGAAACACCATATATTTT CASSLETVSGNTIYF
TRBJ1-6 TRBV16 . . TGTGCCAGCAGCCCCGGGGGAGGGCTTAATTCACCCCTCCACTTT CASSPGGGLNSPLHF
TRBJ1-2 TRBV2 . . TGTGCCAGCAGTCGGACTCGTGGCTACACCTTC CASSRTRGYTF